The clone carrying this T cell receptor (beta chain) was seen more than once but under ten times. This entry belongs to a study of human T cells and chemical hapten exposure. Across the whole study: Chiefly women, the patients showed alopecia areata, totalis or universalis.

Time point reported: patch test 1, 2 weeks after DPC sensitization. Indicated treatment: therapeutic diphenylcyclopropenone sensitization with weekly scalp DPC. Blood draws preceded each patch test application. Suited to DPC and affected by alopecia, the donors ranged from 18 to 70 years old. Unique molecular identifiers were affixed to discrete cDNA molecules within the library. TCRdb recomputed calls from the RACE reads with MiXCR, one row per CDR3 protein. Among around 99,000 distinct CDR3 sequences listed, roughly an eighth were seen once. The CDR3 is 16 amino acids. Germline CDR1 and CDR2: SGHNT and YYREEE (reference sequence). V shed 4 bases and J 1 base; nucleotides not matched to a gene: 9.

The sequence came from a woman aged 35 to 49 with alopecia areata. Some clones in this sample may be carry-over from other donors' samples. This rearrangement joins TRBV5-4 to TRBJ2-3, with 7 bases identical to TRBD2. Sample: whole blood, taken in connection with sensitization to the hapten diphenylcyclopropenone (DPC). The CDR3 is CASSPRGGGGTDTQYF. Here the CDR3 DNA reads TGTGCCAGCAGCCCCCGCGGTGGGGGGGGCACAGATACGCAGTATTTT.